The 29 T cell receptor beta chains presented below share a single source sample, sequenced in a study of cytomegalovirus exposure and HLA in healthy donors (dated by TCRdb to the late 2010s). Library generation was performed with the immunoSEQ multiplex PCR assay. The source is immuneACCESS, and TCRdb retained only in-frame sequences with V and J called. Part of the clones is not carried over; for the studies checked, unresolved V genes explain less than half of this, and the remainder is unexplained. The sample records 130,000 to 150,000 clones, approximately 84% of which are singletons. The top ten hold around 1.4% of the sample. Sequencing was done on a sample of PBMCs. These receptor sequences come from a woman aged 30 to 39 in good health and CMV-seronegative.

This chain connects TRBV11-2 to TRBJ2-1; D uncertain. Per the germline V gene, CDR1 is SGHAT and CDR2 is FQNNGV. V lost 1 base and J lost 0, with 13 bases in between. The CDR3 is 17 amino acids. The CDR3 coding sequence is TGTGCCAGCAGCTTAGTTAGGTCTAGGAGCTCCTACAATGAGCAGTTCTTC. It encodes CASSLVRSRSSYNEQFF.

V and J are TRBV19 and TRBJ1-1, with D uncertain. The CDR3 contains 15 residues. Germline CDR1 reads LNHDA; CDR2 reads SQIVND (reference sequence). V lost 6 bases to trimming and J lost 2 bases, with 16 bases between them. CDR3 bases: TGTGCCAGTAGCCCTCAAGTGGCGGTCAACACTGAAGCTTTCTTT. It translates to CASSPQVAVNTEAFF.

This sequence joins TRBV9 and TRBJ2-3; 9 bases line up with TRBD1. Trimming removed 6 bases from V and 2 bases from J; junction bases left unmatched: 7. Germline V gene sequence: CDR1 SGDLS, CDR2 YYNGEE. The CDR3 has 15 amino acids. The CDR3 protein is CASTAGTGFTDTQYF. As DNA, the CDR3 is TGTGCCAGCACCGCAGGGACAGGGTTCACAGATACGCAGTATTTT.

The sample holds a few counts of this clone. The J gene is TRBJ2-7, the V gene TRBV10-3, with 10 bases lining up with TRBD1. The germline V gene encodes CDR1 ENHRY and CDR2 SYGVKD. The CDR3 spans 16 residues. With V trimmed by 6 bases and J by 0 bases, 8 bases remained unmatched. DNA of the CDR3: TGTGCCATCAGCCGGGACAGGGGTTCTCACTCCTACGAGCAGTACTTC. This sequence encodes CAISRDRGSHSYEQYF.

The chain employs TRBV19 and TRBJ1-2; D remains ambiguous. Germline loops: CDR1 LNHDA, CDR2 SQIVND (reference sequence). Trimming pared 3 bases from V and 6 bases from J, leaving 8 bases between. The CDR3 is 12 residues long. The CDR3 region is CASSMSGHGYTF. CDR3 DNA sequence: TGTGCCAGTAGTATGAGTGGGCATGGCTACACCTTC.

The chain employs TRBV28 and TRBJ2-5; 10 bases are a match to TRBD1. CDR1 is MDHEN, CDR2 SYDVKM, per germline. The junction had 6 bases not matched to a gene; V was cut back by 3 bases and J by 5 bases. The CDR3 is 15 amino acids. Here the CDR3 reads CASSFRDRGRETQYF. The CDR3 coding sequence is TGTGCCAGCAGTTTTCGAGACAGGGGGCGGGAGACCCAGTACTTC.

Written as DNA, the CDR3 is TGTGCCAGCAGTCCCTCCGCCGGGGTCGCCTCCTACGAGCAGTACTTC. Its protein product is CASSPSAGVASYEQYF. J is TRBJ2-7 and V is TRBV27; TRBD2 might be the D (5 bases). Germline V gives CDR1 MNHEY, CDR2 SMNVEV (reference sequence). V was shortened by 5 bases and J by 0 bases, with 17 bases between the two germline ends. This CDR3 is 16 amino acids long.

V gene TRBV27 combines with J gene TRBJ1-1; 7 nucleotides agree with TRBD1. The CDR3 extends over 14 amino acids. Looked up from germline, CDR1 is MNHEY and CDR2 is SMNVEV (reference sequence). The V segment lost 6 bases and the J segment 0 bases; nucleotides outside the gene matches: 4. The CDR3 nucleotides read TGTGCCAGCAGGCGGACAGGATTGAACACTGAAGCTTTCTTT. This codes for CASRRTGLNTEAFF.

The rearrangement uses TRBV5-4 and TRBJ2-3; no firm D call. Germline CDR1 reads SGHNT; CDR2 reads YYREEE (reference sequence). V lost 0 bases and J lost 0, with 5 bases in between. This CDR3 is built from 14 residues. The CDR3 bases are TGTGCCAGCAGCTTGGCCCAGAGCACAGATACGCAGTATTTT. Translated, it gives CASSLAQSTDTQYF.

The chain combines TRBV19 with TRBJ1-5; D unclear. The germline gives CDR1 LNHDA, CDR2 SQIVND (reference sequence). The CDR3 consists of 16 residues. Trimming removed 0 bases at V and 0 bases at J, with 9 bases between. The CDR3 nucleotides are TGTGCCAGTAGTATAGATGGCGGTAATAGCAATCAGCCCCAGCATTTT. Translated: CASSIDGGNSNQPQHF.

V usage is TRBV12-5 and J usage is TRBJ2-3; D might be TRBD1 (6 bases). This CDR3 comprises 14 residues. From germline, CDR1 is LGHNT and CDR2 FRNRAP. V was pared by 5 bases and J by 4 bases, with 13 bases between. The CDR3 DNA sequence: TGTGCTAGTGGTCCGGGACAAACTGCAGATACGCAGTATTTT. It codes for CASGPGQTADTQYF.

V gene TRBV5-1 combines with J gene TRBJ1-2; perhaps TRBD1 as D (5 bases). The CDR3 contains 14 residues. Trimming shortened V by 4 bases and J by 2 bases, and 12 bases separated the two germline ends. Germline CDR1 and CDR2: SGHRS and YFSETQ. CDR3 sequence reads: CASSTTTENYGYTF. The CDR3, as DNA: TGCGCCAGCAGCACTACGACAGAGAACTATGGCTACACCTTC.

The rearrangement joins TRBV5-1 to TRBJ2-7, with 9 bases identical to TRBD1. After removal of 3 bases from V and 5 bases from J, the junction contained 6 bases not matched to a gene. The germline gives CDR1 SGHRS, CDR2 YFSETQ. The CDR3 is 14 amino acids. Written as DNA, the CDR3 is TGCGCCAGCAGCTCGGACAGGGGAGTCGACGAGCAGTACTTC. Protein sequence: CASSSDRGVDEQYF.

This chain links TRBV29-1 with TRBJ2-7; D ambiguous. Deletions cut 5 bases from V and 1 base from J, with 6 bases between. This CDR3 contains 11 residues. Germline-derived CDR1 and CDR2 are SQVTM and ANQGSEA. CDR3 sequence reads: CSVLSSYEQYF. In DNA, the CDR3 is TGCAGCGTTCTCAGTTCCTACGAGCAGTACTTC.

Notes on this clone: Other DNA sequences from this sample encode an identical CDR3 as well. This chain uses TRBV9 with TRBJ2-1, with D perhaps TRBD2 (5 bases). The ends were cut back, 0 bases at V and 3 bases at J, with 7 bases in the middle. This CDR3 has 14 amino acids. The germline V gene encodes CDR1 SGDLS and CDR2 YYNGEE. DNA of the CDR3: TGTGCCAGCAGCGTAGGGACTGTCTACAATGAGCAGTTCTTC. Translated: CASSVGTVYNEQFF. The whole variable domain, filled in from reference TRBV9 and TRBJ2-1, reads DSGVTQTPKHLITATGQRVTLRCSPRSGDLSVYWYQQSLDQGLQFLIQYYNGEERAKGNILERFSAQQFPDLHSELNLSSLELGDSALYFCASSVGTVYNEQFFGPGTRLTVL.

This chain uses TRBV19 with TRBJ2-3; weak D call: TRBD2 (6 bases). V lost 5 bases, J lost 4 bases, and 19 bases lay in between. The CDR3 is made up of 16 amino acids. Germline-derived CDR1 and CDR2 are LNHDA and SQIVND (reference sequence). The CDR3 sequence: CASSLHGGPSADTQYF. CDR3 DNA: TGTGCCAGTAGTCTTCACGGGGGACCTTCGGCAGATACGCAGTATTTT.

This chain joins TRBV15 and TRBJ2-7; 13 bases map to TRBD2. Losses at the gene ends were 2 bases for V and 4 bases for J; bases not matched to a gene: 2. Germline values: CDR1 LNHNV, CDR2 YYDKDF (reference sequence). The length of the CDR3 is 15 residues. This CDR3 reads CATSRRTSGGYEQYF. The CDR3 DNA reads TGTGCCACCAGCAGAAGGACTAGCGGGGGATACGAGCAGTACTTC.

This chain connects TRBV29-1 to TRBJ1-1; tentatively, D is TRBD1 (5 bases). Per the germline V gene, CDR1 is SQVTM and CDR2 is ANQGSEA. CDR3 length: 12 amino acids. V was cut by 4 bases and J by 5 bases, with 11 bases left in between. Here the CDR3 reads CSVGRGRTEAFF. In DNA form, the CDR3 reads TGCAGCGTTGGAAGGGGCAGGACTGAAGCTTTCTTT.

The V and J genes are TRBV5-1 and TRBJ2-3; D might be TRBD1 (7 bases). V was pared by 4 bases and J by 2 bases, with 17 bases between. In germline, CDR1 is SGHRS, CDR2 YFSETQ. CDR3 size: 16 residues. In DNA, the CDR3 is TGCGCCAGCAGCCGGGGCGGGACAGCTCACACAGATACGCAGTATTTT. It encodes CASSRGGTAHTDTQYF.

The chain joins TRBV27 to TRBJ2-7; TRBD1 agrees at 10 bases. The CDR3 is 15 amino acids. Germline values: CDR1 MNHEY, CDR2 SMNVEV (reference sequence). J lost 4 bases, V lost 4 bases, and 7 bases had no gene match. The CDR3 spells CASSSRGTGEYEQYF. CDR3 DNA sequence: TGTGCCAGCAGTTCCCGTGGGACAGGGGAATACGAGCAGTACTTC.

The V call is TRBV10-3, the J call TRBJ2-1, with D perhaps matching TRBD2 (6 bases). V was cut by 4 bases and J by 2 bases, with 12 bases left in between. Germline CDR1 reads ENHRY; CDR2 reads SYGVKD. The CDR3 is 15 amino acids. The DNA for the CDR3 is TGTGCCATCAGTGGAGTGGGGGGAACCTACAATGAGCAGTTCTTC. It encodes CAISGVGGTYNEQFF.

This sequence joins TRBV19 and TRBJ2-3; possibly TRBD2 for D (5 bases). The germline V gene has CDR1 LNHDA and CDR2 SQIVND (reference sequence). V gave up 5 bases and J gave up 5 bases, with 17 bases separating them. This CDR3 region has 15 residues. This CDR3 reads CASSLASGLGDTQYF. The CDR3 nucleotides are TGTGCCAGTAGTCTGGCCAGCGGCCTAGGAGATACGCAGTATTTT.

The V gene is TRBV9, the J gene TRBJ2-1, with 8 bases aligning to TRBD1. The V gene's germline CDR1 is SGDLS and CDR2 YYNGEE. J was trimmed by 5 bases and V by 4 bases; bases with no gene match: 11. This CDR3 comprises 16 residues. DNA for the CDR3: TGTGCCAGCAGCCCATGGCCCGGGACAGGTAACAATGAGCAGTTCTTC. It yields the protein CASSPWPGTGNNEQFF.

The chain carries TRBV6-1 and TRBJ1-5; D ambiguous. The CDR3 consists of 12 residues. The germline V gene has CDR1 MNHNS and CDR2 SASEGT. The V end was cut by 3 bases, the J end by 12 bases, with 12 bases between. The DNA for the CDR3 is TGTGCCAGCAGTGAGAGAACGGGGTTCCAGCATTTT. Translation gives CASSERTGFQHF.

The CDR3 spells CASSGTEYNEQFF. As DNA, the CDR3 is TGCGCCAGCAGCGGGACAGAATACAATGAGCAGTTCTTC. The rearrangement links TRBV5-1 to TRBJ2-1; 7 bases fit TRBD1. The V segment lost 4 bases and the J segment 4 bases; nucleotides outside the gene matches: 2. Germline-derived CDR1 and CDR2 are SGHRS and YFSETQ. The CDR3 length is 13 residues.

The chain links TRBV10-3 to TRBJ1-2, with 10 bases lining up with TRBD1. The CDR3 totals 13 residues. Germline loops: CDR1 ENHRY, CDR2 SYGVKD. Germline trimming cut 6 bases from V and 8 bases from J; bases unmatched to any gene: 6. The CDR3 spells CAISEGQGSGYTF. CDR3 sequence (DNA): TGTGCCATCAGCGAGGGACAGGGGAGCGGCTACACCTTC.

V and J are TRBV11-1 and TRBJ1-1; TRBD1 agrees at 7 bases. CDR3 size: 15 residues. Trimming removed 4 bases from V and 0 bases from J; junction bases left unmatched: 5. The germline V gene encodes CDR1 SGHAT and CDR2 FQDESV (reference sequence). CDR3 loop: CASSYLQGMNTEAFF. CDR3 bases: TGTGCCAGCAGCTACTTACAGGGGATGAACACTGAAGCTTTCTTT.

The rearrangement joins TRBV10-1 to TRBJ1-2; TRBD1 aligns across 7 bases. Germline CDR1 reads WNHNN; CDR2 reads SYGVQD (reference sequence). V shed 7 bases, J shed 4 bases, and the junction held 9 bases outside the gene matches. This CDR3 is 14 amino acids long. The CDR3 region is CASTRQGVSYGYTF. In nucleotides, the CDR3 is TGCGCCAGCACCCGACAGGGAGTCAGCTATGGCTACACCTTC.

The J gene is TRBJ1-2, the V gene TRBV7-9; 9 positions agree with TRBD1. The J segment lost 4 bases and the V segment lost 3 bases, leaving 3 bases of the junction unmatched. Germline loops: CDR1 SEHNR, CDR2 FQNEAQ (reference sequence). The CDR3 loop spans 14 amino acids. CDR3 loop: CASSFGQGSYGYTF. CDR3 coding DNA: TGTGCCAGCAGCTTCGGACAGGGGAGCTATGGCTACACCTTC. The whole variable domain, remainder taken from reference TRBV7-9 and TRBJ1-2, is DTGVSQNPRHKITKRGQNVTFRCDPISEHNRLYWYRQTLGQGPEFLTYFQNEAQLEKSRLLSDRFSAERPKGSFSTLEIQRTEQGDSAMYLCASSFGQGSYGYTFGSGTRLTVV.